The 28 T cell receptor beta chains in this list originate from one sample, sequenced in a study of blood T cell repertoires in COVID-19. Sequencing used immunoSEQ multiplex PCR; TCRdb keeps in-frame clones, though not all of them. Among approximately 190,000 clones listed, around 86% were seen once. Specimen: peripheral blood. These receptors were taken from a man older than 75 with acute or convalescent COVID-19.

CDR3 protein: CASSLAKAGGPYEQYF. CDR3 nucleotide sequence: TGTGCCAGCAGCTTAGCGAAGGCGGGAGGGCCTTACGAGCAGTACTTC. This chain joins TRBV7-2 and TRBJ2-7; 9 nucleotides agree with TRBD2. The V segment lost 0 bases and the J segment 4 bases; nucleotides outside the gene matches: 7. Germline CDR1 SGHTA, CDR2 FQGNSA. CDR3 length equals 16 residues.

J is TRBJ1-1 and V is TRBV7-9; perhaps TRBD1 as D (6 bases). Germline V gives CDR1 SEHNR, CDR2 FQNEAQ (reference sequence). This CDR3 region has 15 residues. V shed 5 bases and J shed 1 base, with 14 bases lying between them. In DNA form, the CDR3 reads TGTGCCAGCAGCCTTCGCCAGACAGGGAACACTGAAGCTTTCTTT. Its protein is CASSLRQTGNTEAFF.

J is TRBJ2-1 and V is TRBV14, with 16 bases fitting TRBD2. There are 20 residues in the CDR3. Looked up from germline, CDR1 is SGHDN and CDR2 is FVKESK. Trimming cost V 4 bases and J 5 bases; bases outside gene matches: 14. CDR3 sequence: CASSPLGLAGGVSLHNEQFF. In nucleotides, the CDR3 is TGTGCCAGCAGCCCTTTGGGACTAGCGGGAGGGGTCAGCCTTCACAATGAGCAGTTCTTC.

This chain uses TRBV2 with TRBJ2-1, with TRBD2 matching over 10 bases. The V gene end was trimmed by 4 bases and the J gene end by 4 bases; junction bases not matched to a gene: 4. Germline loops: CDR1 SNHLY, CDR2 FYNNEI. The CDR3 is 15 amino acids. The CDR3 region is CASSASGRAYNEQFF. Written as DNA, the CDR3 is TGTGCCAGCAGTGCGAGCGGGAGGGCTTACAATGAGCAGTTCTTC.

The chain combines TRBV9 with TRBJ2-3, with D possibly matching TRBD1 (5 bases). V lost 2 bases to trimming and J lost 3 bases, with 13 bases between them. The CDR3 has 15 amino acids. Germline assignment: CDR1 SGDLS and CDR2 YYNGEE. This CDR3 is CASSVKGIGTDTQYF. In DNA, the CDR3 is TGTGCCAGCAGCGTCAAGGGGATAGGGACAGATACGCAGTATTTT.

V and J are TRBV5-1 and TRBJ1-1; 7 nucleotides agree with TRBD1. Germline loops: CDR1 SGHRS, CDR2 YFSETQ. CDR3 size: 14 residues. Trimming at V came to 4 bases and at J to 3 bases, leaving 6 bases not matched to a gene. CDR3 amino acids: CASSRDRSYTEAFF. DNA for the CDR3: TGCGCCAGCAGCCGGGACAGATCTTACACTGAAGCTTTCTTT.

V is TRBV24-1 and J is TRBJ2-3; TRBD2 aligns across 12 bases. This CDR3 has 18 amino acids. Germline V lookup: CDR1 KGHDR, CDR2 SFDVKD. Trimming at V came to 7 bases and at J to 0 bases, leaving 10 bases not matched to a gene. CDR3 residues: CATSERASGRASTDTQYF. The CDR3 nucleotides read TGTGCCACCAGCGAACGGGCTAGCGGGAGGGCTAGCACAGATACGCAGTATTTT.

V and J are TRBV12-3 or TRBV12-4 and TRBJ1-2; a possible D gene is TRBD1 (6 bases). The length of the CDR3 is 13 residues. The V end lost 4 bases, the J end lost 4 bases, and 10 bases lay between the germline ends. The CDR3 protein is CASSSTGPYGYTF. CDR3 DNA: TGTGCCAGCAGTTCGACAGGCCCCTATGGCTACACCTTC.

The chain's CDR3 is CATSDLPGWGENTGELFF. DNA for the CDR3: TGTGCCACCAGCGACCTGCCCGGGTGGGGGGAGAACACCGGGGAGCTGTTTTTT. The chain combines TRBV15 with TRBJ2-2; a possible D gene is TRBD2 (6 bases). Trimming removed 5 bases at V and 1 base at J, with 20 bases between. CDR3 length: 18 amino acids. The germline CDR1 and CDR2 sequences are LNHNV and YYDKDF (reference sequence). The variable domain in full, completed from reference TRBV15 and TRBJ2-2, reads DAMVIQNPRYQVTQFGKPVTLSCSQTLNHNVMYWYQQKSSQAPKLLFHYYDKDFNNEADTPDNFQSRRPNTSFCFLDIRSPGLGDTAMYLCATSDLPGWGENTGELFFGEGSRLTVL.

The chain employs TRBV7-2 and TRBJ2-2; D is uncertain. The V and J ends lost 5 bases and 1 base respectively, with 11 bases between them. This CDR3 has 15 amino acids. Looked up from germline, CDR1 is SGHTA and CDR2 is FQGNSA. The CDR3 DNA reads as TGTGCCAGCAGCCTAGGATTCGGGAACACCGGGGAGCTGTTTTTT. Encoded protein: CASSLGFGNTGELFF. The entire variable domain, with the rest obtained from reference TRBV7-2 and TRBJ2-2, is as follows: GAGVSQSPSNKVTEKGKDVELRCDPISGHTALYWYRQSLGQGLEFLIYFQGNSAPDKSGLPSDRFSAERTGGSVSTLTIQRTQQEDSAVYLCASSLGFGNTGELFFGEGSRLTVL.

The gene calls are TRBV7-8 and TRBJ1-6; 8 bases agree with TRBD1. CDR3 size: 15 residues. Per the germline V gene, CDR1 is SGHVS and CDR2 is FQNEAQ. V trimming: 0 bases; J trimming: 9 bases; junction bases outside the gene matches: 4. CDR3 sequence (DNA): TGTGCCAGCAGCTTAGCGTTGACAGGGGTTTCACCCCTCCACTTT. Amino acids: CASSLALTGVSPLHF.

About this clone: This sample includes further DNA sequences coding for the same CDR3. The chain couples TRBV15 to TRBJ2-5, with D maybe TRBD2 (5 bases). V lost 0 bases and J lost 1, with 9 bases in between. The CDR3 contains 15 residues. In germline, CDR1 is LNHNV, CDR2 YYDKDF (reference sequence). The chain's CDR3 is CATSRDRGSQETQYF. As DNA, the CDR3 is TGTGCCACCAGCAGAGATCGAGGGTCCCAAGAGACCCAGTACTTC.

V usage is TRBV7-2 and J usage is TRBJ2-3, with D perhaps TRBD1 (5 bases). Germline CDR1 and CDR2: SGHTA and FQGNSA. The length of the CDR3 is 14 residues. Deletions cut 4 bases from V and 2 bases from J, with 10 bases between. The CDR3 DNA reads as TGTGCCAGCAGCTCCCAGACAGCCACAGATACGCAGTATTTT. This sequence encodes CASSSQTATDTQYF.

The chain recombines TRBV6-5 with TRBJ1-6; weak D call: TRBD1 (6 bases). Trimming pared 0 bases from V and 6 bases from J, leaving 9 bases between. CDR3 size: 15 residues. CDR1 and CDR2 from the germline V gene are MNHEY and SVGAGI. CDR3 in amino acids: CASSYSKQGNSPLHF. The CDR3 coding sequence is TGTGCCAGCAGTTACTCGAAACAGGGTAATTCACCCCTCCACTTT.

This clone was observed a single time. Within the sample, other DNA sequences also encode this same CDR3. The chain uses TRBV5-1 and TRBJ1-1, with 7 bases aligning to TRBD1. The CDR3 is made up of 13 amino acids. Germline assignment: CDR1 SGHRS and CDR2 YFSETQ. Losses at the gene ends were 4 bases for V and 2 bases for J; bases not matched to a gene: 2. The CDR3 sequence: CASSQGGNTEAFF. The CDR3 nucleotides read TGCGCCAGCAGCCAAGGGGGCAACACTGAAGCTTTCTTT.

This chain connects TRBV19 to TRBJ2-1, with TRBD1 matching over 8 bases. Germline CDR1 and CDR2: LNHDA and SQIVND (reference sequence). This CDR3 has 16 amino acids. V lost 2 bases and J lost 3; bases outside the gene matches: 6. The CDR3 nucleotides read TGTGCCAGTAGTATACGGGGAACAGGGGGCTACAATGAGCAGTTCTTC. Encoded protein: CASSIRGTGGYNEQFF.

The V call is TRBV19, the J call TRBJ2-1; 8 positions match TRBD2. The ends lost 6 bases at V and 6 bases at J; junction bases unmatched: 10. CDR3 length: 15 amino acids. The germline V gene has CDR1 LNHDA and CDR2 SQIVND (reference sequence). The DNA for the CDR3 is TGTGCCAGTAGGAGGACGGGGGGGCAGTCCAATGAGCAGTTCTTC. Residues: CASRRTGGQSNEQFF. The full variable domain, in which reference TRBV19 and TRBJ2-1 provide the parts outside the CDR3, is DGGITQSPKYLFRKEGQNVTLSCEQNLNHDAMYWYRQDPGQGLRLIYYSQIVNDFQKGDIAEGYSVSREKKESFPLTVTSAQKNPTAFYLCASRRTGGQSNEQFFGPGTRLTVL.

This chain connects TRBV11-2 to TRBJ2-5; 7 bases agree with TRBD2. V gave up 5 bases and J gave up 5 bases; unmatched junction bases: 8. CDR1 and CDR2 from the germline V gene are SGHAT and FQNNGV. The CDR3 sequence is 14 residues long. The DNA of the CDR3 is TGTGCCAGCAGCCCGACGGGGGGTTTTGAGACCCAGTACTTC. Encoded protein: CASSPTGGFETQYF.

The chain uses TRBV28 and TRBJ1-4; weak D call: TRBD1 (5 bases). The CDR3 spans 14 residues. CDR1 and CDR2 (germline): MDHEN, SYDVKM. V shed 7 bases and J shed 7 bases, with 16 bases lying between them. The CDR3 bases are TGTGCCAGCACCAAGGGAGGGGTACGTGAAAAACTGTTTTTT. Its translation: CASTKGGVREKLFF. Using reference TRBV28 and TRBJ1-4 for the parts outside the CDR3, the full variable domain is DVKVTQSSRYLVKRTGEKVFLECVQDMDHENMFWYRQDPGLGLRLIYFSYDVKMKEKGDIPEGYSVSREKKERFSLILESASTNQTSMYLCASTKGGVREKLFFGSGTQLSVL.

This clone is a singleton in its sample. The rearrangement links TRBV7-4 to TRBJ2-2; 7 bases map to TRBD1. The junction had 2 bases not matched to a gene; V was cut back by 4 bases and J by 3 bases. CDR3 length: 14 residues. CDR1 SGHVT and CDR2 SQSDAQ come from the germline V gene. The CDR3 coding sequence is TGTGCCAGCAGCTATGGGACAGACACCGGGGAGCTGTTTTTT. Translated, it gives CASSYGTDTGELFF.

The rearrangement uses TRBV2 and TRBJ1-1; D unresolved. Per the germline V gene, CDR1 is SNHLY and CDR2 is FYNNEI. V lost 3 bases and J lost 0, with 5 bases in between. The CDR3 contains 13 residues. The CDR3, as DNA: TGTGCCAGCAGTGACCACATGAACACTGAAGCTTTCTTT. This encodes CASSDHMNTEAFF.

The chain combines TRBV18 with TRBJ1-4, with TRBD1 identical over 7 bases. Germline V lookup: CDR1 KGHSH, CDR2 LQKENI. This CDR3 contains 14 residues. V lost 4 bases and J lost 8; bases outside the gene matches: 7. CDR3: CASSLDRVEEKLFF. CDR3 in DNA: TGTGCCAGCTCACTAGACAGGGTGGAGGAAAAACTGTTTTTT.

The chain joins TRBV7-3 to TRBJ2-7, with D maybe TRBD2 (5 bases). Trimming removed 5 bases from V and 7 bases from J, with 15 bases in between. CDR1 is SGHTA, CDR2 FQGTGA, per germline. The CDR3 totals 13 residues. The DNA of the CDR3 is TGTGCCAGCAGCCAGCATCCGGGATCTGAGCAGTACGTC. Protein product: CASSQHPGSEQYV.

V usage is TRBV14 and J usage is TRBJ1-1; 7 bases fit TRBD1. V lost 5 bases and J lost 0; bases outside the gene matches: 0. The CDR3 consists of 13 residues. CDR1 and CDR2 from the germline V gene are SGHDN and FVKESK. CDR3 nucleotide sequence: TGTGCCAGCAGCAGGGGGCTGAACACTGAAGCTTTCTTT. This gives the protein CASSRGLNTEAFF.

The rearrangement joins TRBV27 to TRBJ1-1; 9 bases agree with TRBD1. Germline V lookup: CDR1 MNHEY, CDR2 SMNVEV (reference sequence). Unmatched junction bases numbered 4, after V lost 4 bases and J lost 4 bases. The length of the CDR3 is 14 residues. The CDR3 loop reads CASSSGTGITEAFF. The CDR3, as DNA: TGTGCCAGCAGTTCAGGGACAGGGATCACTGAAGCTTTCTTT.

This chain links TRBV4-1 with TRBJ2-2, with TRBD1 matching 7 bases. The CDR3 contains 16 residues. V gave up 3 bases and J gave up 3 bases; unmatched junction bases: 7. Germline lookup yields CDR1 MGHRA and CDR2 YSYEKL. The CDR3: CASSHERGPDTGELFF. The DNA for the CDR3 is TGCGCCAGCAGCCATGAAAGGGGGCCGGACACCGGGGAGCTGTTTTTT.

The chain uses TRBV6-5 and TRBJ2-3, with D perhaps matching TRBD1 (5 bases). CDR1 MNHEY and CDR2 SVGAGI come from the germline V gene. There are 15 residues in the CDR3. The V and J ends lost 4 bases and 1 base respectively, with 12 bases between them. CDR3 in DNA: TGTGCCAGCAGTTCCCCGGGCAGGGGCACAGATACGCAGTATTTT. It is translated as CASSSPGRGTDTQYF.

The chain links TRBV27 to TRBJ1-1; the match to TRBD1 covers 7 bases. The length of the CDR3 is 14 residues. V lost 2 bases, J lost 6 bases, and 6 bases stayed unmatched. Germline V lookup: CDR1 MNHEY, CDR2 SMNVEV (reference sequence). CDR3 in amino acids: CASSLGTVGAEAFF. CDR3 DNA sequence: TGTGCCAGCAGTTTAGGGACAGTAGGGGCTGAAGCTTTCTTT.